This T cell receptor (beta chain) comes out of a study of blood T cells in healthy people across ages. General study findings and limits: Naive CD4+ cells and diversity were both higher in long-lived donors than in aged donors.

The study drew donors from healthy Caucasian individuals in Russia aged roughly 6 to 90. Every participating donor contributed 8 to 10 milliliters of peripheral blood through a draw. The extraction recovered at least 5.5 micrograms of total RNA per sample. This clonotype came up a few times. Its antigen is not known. V was pared by 6 bases and J by 8 bases, with 10 bases of the junction left unmatched. The CDR3 sequence is 14 residues long. Germline V gives CDR1 DFQATT, CDR2 SNEGSKA (reference sequence). A J-beta primer mix and a sample-barcoded 5' primer were used in a second PCR of roughly 6 to 11 cycles. One entry per CDR3 protein, called by TCRdb with MiXCR from the 5' RACE reads. The profile covers around 1,800,000 distinct CDR3 sequences, with 30% to 40% appearing a single time and under 30% taken by the ten largest.

The sequence came from a human donor in good health. Sequencing was done on a sample of blood. V usage is TRBV20-1 and J usage is TRBJ2-1, with 10 bases matching TRBD2. This CDR3 is CSAGPSGGADEQFF. The CDR3 DNA sequence: TGCAGTGCGGGGCCGAGCGGGGGGGCTGATGAGCAGTTCTTC.